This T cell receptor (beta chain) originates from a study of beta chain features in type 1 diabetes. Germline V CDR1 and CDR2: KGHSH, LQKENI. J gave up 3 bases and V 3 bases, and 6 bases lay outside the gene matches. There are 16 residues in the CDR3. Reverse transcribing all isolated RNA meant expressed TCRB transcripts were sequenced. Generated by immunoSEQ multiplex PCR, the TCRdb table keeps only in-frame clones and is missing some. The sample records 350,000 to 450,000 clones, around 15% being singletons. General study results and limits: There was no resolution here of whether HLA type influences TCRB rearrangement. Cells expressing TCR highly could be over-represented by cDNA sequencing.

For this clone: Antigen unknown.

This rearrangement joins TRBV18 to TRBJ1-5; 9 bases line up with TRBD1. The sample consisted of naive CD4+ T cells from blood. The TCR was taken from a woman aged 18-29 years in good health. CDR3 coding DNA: TGTGCCAGCTCACCCCCCGGGACAGGGCTCAATCAGCCCCAGCATTTT. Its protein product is CASSPPGTGLNQPQHF. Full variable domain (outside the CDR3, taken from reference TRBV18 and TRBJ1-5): NAGVMQNPRHLVRRRGQEARLRCSPMKGHSHVYWYRQLPEEGLKFMVYLQKENIIDESGMPKERFSAEFPKEGPSILRIQQVVRGDSAAYFCASSPPGTGLNQPQHFGDGTRLSIL.